The sequence of this TCR beta chain was determined in a study of blood T cell repertoires in COVID-19. As for the study in general: The United States, Italy and Spain provided the acute and convalescent COVID-19 samples. T cells, B-cell-depleted T cells, or PBMCs supplied cDNA or gDNA.

Original processing notes: Amplification with reference gene primers provided the estimates of nucleated cell counts. TCRdb's copy holds only in-frame clones and misses some; the assay was immunoSEQ multiplex PCR. That table supplies the V and J calls and clone size; D and trimming were determined from the DNA. The table has roughly 170,000 clones, about 88% seen once. The CDR3 totals 14 residues. Trimming pared 2 bases from V and 6 bases from J, leaving 13 bases between. CDR1 is MNHEY, CDR2 SVGAGI, per germline. The material sequenced was peripheral blood. V is TRBV6-5 and J is TRBJ1-2; D gene ambiguous. The clonotype was recovered from a man between 35 and 55 years old with active or convalescent COVID-19. CDR3 nucleotides: TGTGCCAGCAGTTACGCCGGGAGCTGGGATGGCTACACCTTC. It specifies CASSYAGSWDGYTF.